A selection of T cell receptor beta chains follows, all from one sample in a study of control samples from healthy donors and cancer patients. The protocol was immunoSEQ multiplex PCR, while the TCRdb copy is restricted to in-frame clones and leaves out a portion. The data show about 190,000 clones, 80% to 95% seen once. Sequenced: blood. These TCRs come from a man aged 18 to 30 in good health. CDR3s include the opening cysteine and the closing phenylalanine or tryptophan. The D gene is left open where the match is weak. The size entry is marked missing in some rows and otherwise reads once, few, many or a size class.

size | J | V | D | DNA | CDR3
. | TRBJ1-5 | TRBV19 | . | TGTGCCAGTAGTATCAGCGGGGGTCAGCCCCAGCATTTT | CASSISGGQPQHF
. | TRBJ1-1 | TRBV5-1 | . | TGCGCCAGCAGCTTGGATTGGGGGCGGGGTGAAGCTTTCTTT | CASSLDWGRGEAFF
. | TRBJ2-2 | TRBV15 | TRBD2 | TGTGCCACCAGCAGTGGGCGTGAGCGGGGGGTGAGCACCGGGGAGCTGTTTTTT | CATSSGRERGVSTGELFF
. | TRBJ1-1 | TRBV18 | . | TGTGCCAGCTCACCTCTGAACACTGAAGCTTTCTTT | CASSPLNTEAFF
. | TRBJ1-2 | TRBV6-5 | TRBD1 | TGTGCCAGCAGGGGACAGAGCTATGGCTACACCTTC | CASRGQSYGYTF
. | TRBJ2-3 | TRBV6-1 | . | TGTGCCAGCAGTGAAGGGCGGGGAGAAACAGATACGCAGTATTTT | CASSEGRGETDTQYF
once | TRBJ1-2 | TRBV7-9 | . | TGTGCCAGCAGCCCTCCCGACAGTTACAACTATGGCTACACCTTC | CASSPPDSYNYGYTF
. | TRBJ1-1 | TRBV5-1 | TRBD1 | TGCGCCAGCAGCTTGGATCCAGGGGGCACTGAAGCTTTCTTT | CASSLDPGGTEAFF
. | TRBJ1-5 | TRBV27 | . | TGTGCCAGCAGTTTCGGTCAGGGAAGCCAGCCCCAGCATTTT | CASSFGQGSQPQHF
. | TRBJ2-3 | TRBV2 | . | TGTGCCAGCAGCAGGGGGACTAGTATAAATACGCAGTATTTT | CASSRGTSINTQYF
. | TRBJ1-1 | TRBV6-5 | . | TGTGCCAGCAGCAAACAGGGATACTTCACTGAAGCTTTCTTT | CASSKQGYFTEAFF
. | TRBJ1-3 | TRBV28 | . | TGTGCCAGCAGTTCCCTATCTTGGGGTGCTGGAAACACCATATATTTT | CASSSLSWGAGNTIYF
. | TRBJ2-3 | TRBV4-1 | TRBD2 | TGCGCCAGCAGCCAACGAGCGGGGCCGCGCACAGATACGCAGTATTTT | CASSQRAGPRTDTQYF
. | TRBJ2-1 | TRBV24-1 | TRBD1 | TGTGCCACAAAAGCCGGGACAGGAAGCAATGAGCAGTTCTTC | CATKAGTGSNEQFF
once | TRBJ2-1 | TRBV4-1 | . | TGCGCCAGCAGCCAAGATCGAGACAGATTGGATGAGCAGTTCTTC | CASSQDRDRLDEQFF
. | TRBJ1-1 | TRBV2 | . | TGTGCCAACACTGCGGGACCGGGGACTGAAGCTTTCTTT | CANTAGPGTEAFF
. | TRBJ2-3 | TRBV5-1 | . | TGCGCCAGCAGCTTGGGGGGTGGGACAGATACGCAGTATTTT | CASSLGGGTDTQYF
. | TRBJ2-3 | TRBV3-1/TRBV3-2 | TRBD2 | TGTGCCAGCAGCCCCGGGGGGTTTACCTTCACAGATACGCAGTATTTT | CASSPGGFTFTDTQYF
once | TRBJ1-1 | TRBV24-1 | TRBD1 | TGTGCCACCAGTGGCGGGACAGGGGGACACACTGAAGCTTTCTTT | CATSGGTGGHTEAFF
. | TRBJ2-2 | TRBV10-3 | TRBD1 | TGTGCCATCAGTGGGAGTAGGGTTGGGACAGGGGATCACGGGGAGCTGTTTTTT | CAISGSRVGTGDHGELFF
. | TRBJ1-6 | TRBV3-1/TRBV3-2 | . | TGTGCCAGCAGCCAAGACCTGAATTCACCCCTCCACTTT | CASSQDLNSPLHF
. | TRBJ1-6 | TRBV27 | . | TGTGCCAGCAGTGGTGGTTCAGGGACCTCACCCCTCCACTTT | CASSGGSGTSPLHF
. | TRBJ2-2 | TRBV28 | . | TGTGCCAGCACCAACCTACAGCACACCGGGGAGCTGTTTTTT | CASTNLQHTGELFF
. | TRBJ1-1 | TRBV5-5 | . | TGTGCCAGCAGCTTAGTTCAGGGGCAGGGCACTGAAGCTTTCTTT | CASSLVQGQGTEAFF
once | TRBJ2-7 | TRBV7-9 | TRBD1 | TGTGCCAGCAGCTTATGGTCAGGGGGCTCCTACGAGCAGTACTTC | CASSLWSGGSYEQYF
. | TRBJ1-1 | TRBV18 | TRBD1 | TGTGCCAGCTCACCGACAGGGCTCGAGGACACTGAAGCTTTCTTT | CASSPTGLEDTEAFF
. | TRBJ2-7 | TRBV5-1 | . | TGCGCCCATTGGCGCGGGGTTGCGTACTTC | CAHWRGVAYF
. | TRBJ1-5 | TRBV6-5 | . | TGTGCCAGCAGTAGTATAATTGAGCGAAATCAGCCCCAGCATTTT | CASSSIIERNQPQHF
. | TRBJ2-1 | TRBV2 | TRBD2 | TGTGCCAGCAGCGGGTTACTAGCGGGGGGGAGGAATGAGCAGTTCTTC | CASSGLLAGGRNEQFF
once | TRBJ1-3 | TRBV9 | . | TGTGCCAGCAGCGTAAGCATAGGCTCTGGAAACACCATATATTTT | CASSVSIGSGNTIYF
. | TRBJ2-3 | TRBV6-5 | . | TGTGCCAGCAGTTACTTAGATACGCAGTATTTT | CASSYLDTQYF
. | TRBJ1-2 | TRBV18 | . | TGTGCCAGCTCACCTGGGCCCCTGGATGGCTACACCTTC | CASSPGPLDGYTF
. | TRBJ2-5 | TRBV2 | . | TGTGCCAGCAGTCCACAGGGAATGGAGACCCAGTACTTC | CASSPQGMETQYF
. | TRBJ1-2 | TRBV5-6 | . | TGTGCCAGCAGAGTGGGGGCTGATGGCTACACCTTC | CASRVGADGYTF
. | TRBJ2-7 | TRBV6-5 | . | TGTGCCAGCAGTTACGGGGTAGGCGAGCAGTACTTC | CASSYGVGEQYF
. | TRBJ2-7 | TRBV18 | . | TGTGCCAGCTCACGAGGCACTGCCTACGAGCAGTACTTC | CASSRGTAYEQYF
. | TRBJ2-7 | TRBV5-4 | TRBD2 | TGTGCCAGCAGCCATGGGACTAGCGGTAAATCTAACGAGCAGTACTTC | CASSHGTSGKSNEQYF
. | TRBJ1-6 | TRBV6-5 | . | TGTGCCAGCGTAGAGGGGTCGGGGTCACCCCTCCACTTT | CASVEGSGSPLHF
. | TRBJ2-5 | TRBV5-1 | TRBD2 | TGCGCCAGCAGCCCATCCGTGTTGACTAGCGGGCAAGAGACCCAGTACTTC | CASSPSVLTSGQETQYF
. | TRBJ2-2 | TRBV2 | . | TGTGCCAGCAGTGTCCGACTGAACACCGGGGAGCTGTTTTTT | CASSVRLNTGELFF
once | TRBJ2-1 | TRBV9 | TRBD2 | TGTGCCAGCAGCGTAGCACCCGAAACTAGCGGGGGGGCTAGTAGCAATGAGCAGTTCTTC | CASSVAPETSGGASSNEQFF
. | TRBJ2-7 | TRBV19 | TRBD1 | TGTGCCAGTCAGATTCAACAGGGGGAGCTGCACGAGCAGTACTTC | CASQIQQGELHEQYF
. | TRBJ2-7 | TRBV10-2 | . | TGCGCCAGCAGTGTTCAGGCAGCCATTTCCTACGAGCAGTACTTC | CASSVQAAISYEQYF
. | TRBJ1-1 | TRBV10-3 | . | TGTGCCATCAGACAGGATAGGAACACTGAAGCTTTCTTT | CAIRQDRNTEAFF
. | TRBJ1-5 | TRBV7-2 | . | TGTGCCAGCAGCTTAAGCCGGACTCAGCCCCAGCATTTT | CASSLSRTQPQHF
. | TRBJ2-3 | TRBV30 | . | TGTGCCTGGAGTGTACGATCAGCGGGCCACTTGGGAACGCAGTATTTT | CAWSVRSAGHLGTQYF
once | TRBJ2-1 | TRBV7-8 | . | TGTGCCAGCAGCGCCGTCGACCCATTTTACAATGAGCAGTTCTTC | CASSAVDPFYNEQFF
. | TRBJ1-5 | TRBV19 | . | TGTGCCAGTAGTATTTCAGGGCTCACGGGGAATCAGCCCCAGCATTTT | CASSISGLTGNQPQHF
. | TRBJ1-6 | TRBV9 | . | TGTGCCAGCAGCAAACGGGAGGAGGATTCACCCCTCCACTTT | CASSKREEDSPLHF